Here is one TCR beta chain with its context. This CDR3 region has 14 residues. The V and J ends lost 6 bases and 3 bases respectively, with 12 bases between them. Germline V gives CDR1 MNHEY, CDR2 SVGAGI. In the study's own analysis: Nucleated cell number was recorded as an estimate derived from reference gene primer amplification. The protocol was immunoSEQ multiplex PCR, while the TCRdb copy is restricted to in-frame clones and leaves out a portion. The V and J calls and clone size were taken over from that table, and D and trimming were inferred from the DNA. The sample has approximately 200,000 clones, around 84% seen once. This entry is derived from a study of blood T cell repertoires in COVID-19. Study information: COVID-19 samples collected from the United States, Italy and Spain covered acute and convalescent phases. PBMCs, B-cell-depleted T cells, or T cells provided the cDNA or gDNA that made up the material.

This receptor was obtained from a woman aged 55-69 years who had recovered from COVID-19. The chain links TRBV6-5 to TRBJ1-3; TRBD1 might be the D (5 bases). Sequencing was carried out using peripheral blood. This CDR3 is CASRSQGYGNTIYF. CDR3 DNA sequence: TGTGCCAGCAGGTCCCAGGGATATGGAAACACCATATATTTT.